Shown below are 28 T cell receptor beta chains from a single sample sequenced in a study of blood T cell repertoires in COVID-19. The data were produced by immunoSEQ multiplex PCR, yet TCRdb's version contains in-frame clones alone and is incomplete. The data show under 250,000 clones, with 82% seen just once and 3.4% held by the top ten. The sequenced sample was peripheral blood. The receptors shown here come from a young woman with acute or convalescent COVID-19.

This sequence joins TRBV20-1 and TRBJ1-6; D possibly corresponds to TRBD1 (5 bases). With 1 base removed from V and 15 bases from J, the gap between germline ends came to 10 bases. The germline V gene encodes CDR1 DFQATT and CDR2 SNEGSKA (reference sequence). The length of the CDR3 is 11 residues. CDR3 sequence: CSARVGGNLHF. CDR3 nucleotides: TGCAGTGCTAGAGTCGGGGGGAACCTCCACTTT.

The V call is TRBV15, the J call TRBJ2-7, with 11 positions matching TRBD1. Germline-derived CDR1 and CDR2 are LNHNV and YYDKDF (reference sequence). The CDR3 sequence is 16 residues long. Trimming at V came to 1 base and at J to 4 bases, leaving 6 bases not matched to a gene. The CDR3 region is CATSRGYRDRGYEQYF. The CDR3 DNA reads TGTGCCACCAGCAGAGGATACCGGGACAGGGGGTACGAGCAGTACTTC.

The genes are TRBV7-9 and TRBJ2-2; 12 nucleotides line up with TRBD2. The CDR3 has 17 amino acids. After removal of 6 bases from V and 1 base from J, the junction contained 6 bases not matched to a gene. The germline V gene encodes CDR1 SEHNR and CDR2 FQNEAQ (reference sequence). DNA for the CDR3: TGTGCCAGCAGGGTACTAGCGGGAGGCTGGAACACCGGGGAGCTGTTTTTT. Its protein product is CASRVLAGGWNTGELFF.

J is TRBJ2-7 and V is TRBV28, with 7 bases lining up with TRBD1. Germline values: CDR1 MDHEN, CDR2 SYDVKM. V was pared by 3 bases and J by 2 bases, with 4 bases of the junction left unmatched. CDR3 size: 14 residues. CDR3 coding DNA: TGTGCCAGCAGTTTGAGGGACAGTACCTACGAGCAGTACTTC. This encodes CASSLRDSTYEQYF.

This chain joins TRBV7-8 and TRBJ2-7, with D perhaps TRBD1 (6 bases). CDR3 length equals 15 residues. The V gene's germline CDR1 is SGHVS and CDR2 FQNEAQ. Trimming removed 0 bases at V and 3 bases at J, with 12 bases between. CDR3 coding DNA: TGTGCCAGCAGCTTAGCGGGGGCCTTGATCTACGAGCAGTACTTC. Encoded protein: CASSLAGALIYEQYF.

V usage is TRBV11-2 and J usage is TRBJ2-2; no reliable D call. This CDR3 has 12 amino acids. Deletions cut 5 bases from V and 6 bases from J, with 7 bases between. Germline values: CDR1 SGHAT, CDR2 FQNNGV. The CDR3: CASSRLAGELFF. CDR3 bases: TGTGCCAGCAGCCGACTTGCCGGGGAGCTGTTTTTT.

The CDR3 spells CASSFRAEDYGYTF. The CDR3 DNA reads TGTGCCAGCAGTTTTCGGGCGGAGGACTATGGCTACACCTTC. This chain links TRBV27 with TRBJ1-2; D not resolved. The CDR3 has 14 amino acids. Per the germline V gene, CDR1 is MNHEY and CDR2 is SMNVEV (reference sequence). Trimming shortened V by 3 bases and J by 3 bases, and 11 bases separated the two germline ends.

The rearrangement uses TRBV5-1 and TRBJ2-7, with D perhaps TRBD1 (5 bases). Germline CDR1 is SGHRS and CDR2 is YFSETQ. This CDR3 region has 12 residues. Deletions cut 1 base from V and 6 bases from J, with 8 bases between. This CDR3 reads CASSLWQGEQYF. The CDR3 bases are TGCGCCAGCAGCTTGTGGCAGGGCGAGCAGTACTTC.

The rearrangement joins TRBV7-2 to TRBJ2-7; 8 bases are shared with TRBD2. CDR1 and CDR2 from the germline V gene are SGHTA and FQGNSA. J gave up 4 bases and V 2 bases, and 13 bases lay outside the gene matches. The CDR3 is 17 amino acids. This chain's CDR3 is CASSLTGGAVRRYEQYF. The CDR3 region has the DNA TGTGCCAGCAGCTTAACGGGGGGGGCAGTGAGACGTTACGAGCAGTACTTC.

J is TRBJ2-1 and V is TRBV14; maybe TRBD2 (5 bases). Trimming left V 2 bases short and J 4 bases short, with 12 bases between. CDR1 is SGHDN and CDR2 is FVKESK in the germline V gene. This CDR3 contains 15 residues. The CDR3 DNA follows: TGTGCCAGCAGCCAAACGGAGGAAGCGTACAATGAGCAGTTCTTC. Protein product: CASSQTEEAYNEQFF.

The genes are TRBV7-2 and TRBJ2-2; 8 nucleotides match TRBD2. Germline V gives CDR1 SGHTA, CDR2 FQGNSA. The V and J ends lost 7 bases and 7 bases, in that order; junction bases with no gene match: 8. The CDR3 spans 14 residues. CDR3 sequence reads: CASKAGAGVGELFF. DNA for the CDR3: TGTGCCAGCAAAGCGGGGGCCGGGGTCGGGGAGCTGTTTTTT.

The chain recombines TRBV7-2 with TRBJ2-6, with D possibly being TRBD1 (6 bases). The CDR3 has 18 amino acids. Germline lookup yields CDR1 SGHTA and CDR2 FQGNSA. Trimming cost V 2 bases and J 0 bases, with 14 bases left between them. The CDR3 bases are TGTGCCAGCAGCTTACCCGGGACATCCTTCTCTGGGGCCAACGTCCTGACTTTC. Its translation is CASSLPGTSFSGANVLTF.

This chain connects TRBV27 to TRBJ2-1; D remains ambiguous. V lost 0 bases, J lost 5 bases, and 8 bases lay in between. CDR1 is MNHEY, CDR2 SMNVEV, per germline (reference sequence). The CDR3 sequence is 14 residues long. The CDR3 protein is CASSLSSVNNEQFF. The CDR3 DNA sequence: TGTGCCAGCAGTTTATCAAGCGTAAACAATGAGCAGTTCTTC.

The rearrangement uses TRBV27 and TRBJ2-1; TRBD2 aligns across 13 bases. Trimming at V came to 0 bases and at J to 3 bases, leaving 11 bases not matched to a gene. Germline assignment: CDR1 MNHEY and CDR2 SMNVEV (reference sequence). The CDR3 is 20 residues long. The CDR3 nucleotides read TGTGCCAGCAGTTTATCTTCGGTGGTACTAGCGGGAGGGTACTACAATGAGCAGTTCTTC. It is translated as CASSLSSVVLAGGYYNEQFF.

The chain combines TRBV7-2 with TRBJ1-5; the D is unclear. V lost 5 bases and J 3 bases, leaving 20 bases between the germline ends. The CDR3 contains 17 residues. Germline lookup yields CDR1 SGHTA and CDR2 FQGNSA. CDR3 nucleotides: TGTGCCAGCAGCCCCAGGTCCGGTCTCTTCTCCAATCAGCCCCAGCATTTT. This sequence encodes CASSPRSGLFSNQPQHF.

The chain links TRBV12-5 to TRBJ2-1; the D gene is possibly TRBD2 (6 bases). The germline V gene has CDR1 LGHNT and CDR2 FRNRAP. Trimming cost V 5 bases and J 3 bases, with 14 bases left between them. CDR3 length equals 15 residues. As DNA, the CDR3 is TGTGCTAGTGGTGGTGAAAGCGGGTACTACAATGAGCAGTTCTTC. The encoded protein is CASGGESGYYNEQFF. Together with reference TRBV12-5 and TRBJ2-1, the CDR3 gives the full variable domain: DARVTQTPRHKVTEMGQEVTMRCQPILGHNTVFWYRQTMMQGLELLAYFRNRAPLDDSGMPKDRFSAEMPDATLATLKIQPSEPRDSAVYFCASGGESGYYNEQFFGPGTRLTVL.

About this clone itself: Additional DNA sequences in this sample encode the identical CDR3. The chain employs TRBV5-1 and TRBJ1-5; D is possibly TRBD1 (5 bases). The CDR3 consists of 14 residues. In germline, CDR1 is SGHRS, CDR2 YFSETQ. Trimming took off 1 base at V and 2 bases at J, with 7 bases between the two ends. Written as DNA, the CDR3 is TGCGCCAGCAGCTTGTCGGGGGGCAATCAGCCCCAGCATTTT. This encodes CASSLSGGNQPQHF.

V usage is TRBV19 and J usage is TRBJ1-2; TRBD1 might be the D (6 bases). The CDR3 consists of 14 residues. Trimming stripped 5 bases from V and 3 bases from J, with 13 bases between. Germline V lookup: CDR1 LNHDA, CDR2 SQIVND (reference sequence). CDR3 sequence: CASSRRGPDYGYTF. DNA of the CDR3: TGTGCCAGTAGTCGCAGGGGCCCTGACTATGGCTACACCTTC.

The chain carries TRBV13 and TRBJ1-1; no firm D call. Trimming cost V 0 bases and J 1 base, with 9 bases left between them. From germline, CDR1 is PRHDT and CDR2 FYEKMQ (reference sequence). This CDR3 is built from 15 residues. The CDR3 reads CASSLGAGWNTEAFF. The CDR3 DNA is TGTGCCAGCAGCTTAGGGGCAGGTTGGAACACTGAAGCTTTCTTT. Based on the CDR3 plus reference TRBV13 and TRBJ1-1, the full variable domain is AAGVIQSPRHLIKEKRETATLKCYPIPRHDTVYWYQQGPGQDPQFLISFYEKMQSDKGSIPDRFSAQQFSDYHSELNMSSLELGDSALYFCASSLGAGWNTEAFFGQGTRLTVV.

The V call is TRBV21-1, the J call TRBJ2-7; whether TRBD2, the table's D call, matches the DNA was not checked. TRBV21-1 is designated a pseudogene. The CDR3 runs 17 residues. The CDR3 reads CASSKSPWEICLYEQYF. Written as DNA, the CDR3 is TGTGCCAGCAGCAAAAGCCCCTGGGAGATTTGCCTTTACGAGCAGTACTTC.

About this clone: Distinct nucleotide sequences in the sample also encode this CDR3. The chain has TRBV18 and TRBJ1-6, with 9 bases identical to TRBD1. From germline, CDR1 is KGHSH and CDR2 LQKENI. The CDR3 extends over 14 amino acids. The ends lost 4 bases at V and 5 bases at J; junction bases unmatched: 0. This CDR3 is CASSRDRDNSPLHF. CDR3 nucleotide sequence: TGTGCCAGCTCACGGGACAGGGATAATTCACCCCTCCACTTT.

The chain joins TRBV7-2 to TRBJ2-7, with D tentatively TRBD2 (6 bases). V was clipped by 0 bases and J by 5 bases, with 14 bases between them. Germline CDR1 and CDR2: SGHTA and FQGNSA. This CDR3 has 15 residues. The CDR3 here is CASSLATTSNHEQYF. In DNA form, the CDR3 reads TGTGCCAGCAGCTTAGCCACGACTAGTAACCACGAGCAGTACTTC.

This chain uses TRBV7-3 with TRBJ2-1; D tentatively reads TRBD1 or TRBD2 (6 bases each). CDR1 is SGHTA, CDR2 FQGTGA, per germline. The CDR3 sequence is 15 residues long. Trimming removed 4 bases at V and 9 bases at J, with 19 bases between. The CDR3 region has the DNA TGTGCCAGCAGCTCAACAGGGACTTCGTTGGCTGAGCAGTTCTTC. Amino acid sequence: CASSSTGTSLAEQFF.

This clone was recorded many times. CDR3 sequence (DNA): TGTGCCAGCAGCCAAGAATATTCGGGGGGCGCTGGGGCCAACGTCCTGACTTTC. Protein product: CASSQEYSGGAGANVLTF. The chain employs TRBV3-1 (or the pseudogene TRBV3-2) and TRBJ2-6, with a weak D call TRBD2 (7 bases). CDR1 is LGHDT, CDR2 YNNKEL, per germline (reference sequence). V lost 0 bases and J 2 bases, leaving 14 bases between the germline ends. This CDR3 has 18 amino acids.

This clone was recorded a few times. V usage is TRBV5-1 and J usage is TRBJ1-2, with TRBD1 matching 7 bases. The CDR3 spans 17 residues. Per the germline V gene, CDR1 is SGHRS and CDR2 is YFSETQ. The trim removed 2 bases at V and 5 bases at J, leaving 15 bases unmatched. The DNA of the CDR3 is TGCGCCAGCAGCTTTGGAGACAGGGTCGGGGAGCGGTATGGCTACACCTTC. Its translation is CASSFGDRVGERYGYTF.

This clone has ten or more counts. The J gene is TRBJ2-3, the V gene TRBV6-2 or TRBV6-3; 9 bases agree with TRBD2. The CDR3 spans 14 residues. Looked up from germline, CDR1 is MNHEY and CDR2 is SVGEGT. V shed 6 bases, J shed 6 bases, and the junction held 7 bases outside the gene matches. The CDR3 loop reads CASSQREAWDTQYF. In DNA form, the CDR3 reads TGTGCCAGCAGCCAGCGGGAGGCGTGGGATACGCAGTATTTT.

This clone was recorded only once. The chain uses TRBV7-9 and TRBJ2-1, with 7 bases lining up with TRBD2. The germline V gene has CDR1 SEHNR and CDR2 FQNEAQ (reference sequence). The CDR3 covers 18 residues. The V segment lost 5 bases and the J segment 0 bases; nucleotides outside the gene matches: 13. The CDR3 loop reads CASSPSPALAASYNEQFF. CDR3 DNA: TGTGCCAGCAGCCCATCCCCCGCCCTAGCGGCCTCCTACAATGAGCAGTTCTTC.

This clone was observed once. This chain connects TRBV6-5 to TRBJ2-7; 10 nucleotides align to TRBD2. There are 13 residues in the CDR3. V dropped 6 bases and J dropped 2; count of bases not matched to a gene: 1. Germline lookup yields CDR1 MNHEY and CDR2 SVGAGI. The CDR3 DNA reads TGTGCCAGCAGAACTAGCGGGACCTACGAGCAGTACTTC. It translates to CASRTSGTYEQYF.